These T cell receptor beta chains were read from a single sample in a study of blood T cell repertoires in COVID-19. Data came from immunoSEQ multiplex PCR; TCRdb stores just in-frame clones and leaves some out. The sample lists 150,000 to 200,000 clones; about four fifths were seen once. The sample comprised peripheral blood. The receptor set was obtained from a middle-aged man who had recovered from COVID-19. Both conserved end residues are part of each CDR3. The order of the fields is V gene, D gene, J gene, clone size, CDR3 length, CDR3 DNA, CDR3 protein. D genes are given only for firm matches. Only part of the rows carry a size: once, few, many, or a class if the clone is expanded.

TRBV21-1	.	TRBJ1-2	.	16	TGTGCCAGCAGCAAAGGGACAGCCTCAGCTAACTATGGCTACACCTTC	CASSKGTASANYGYTF
TRBV9	.	TRBJ1-3	.	14	TGTGCCAGCAGCCGGGAGGGGTCTGGAAACACCATATATTTT	CASSREGSGNTIYF
TRBV7-9	TRBD1	TRBJ1-5	.	15	TGTGCCAGCAGCTCGGGACAGTTTAGCAATCAGCCCCAGCATTTT	CASSSGQFSNQPQHF
TRBV11-1	.	TRBJ1-1	.	13	TGTGCCAGCAGCTTAGCCCTTAACACTGAAGCTTTCTTT	CASSLALNTEAFF
TRBV7-2	.	TRBJ2-1	.	15	TGTGCCAGCACAAGCCCCGGGAGAGGGCACAATGAGCAGTTCTTC	CASTSPGRGHNEQFF
TRBV12-5	TRBD2	TRBJ2-3	.	20	TGTGCTAGTGGTTTGGACTACTCGCCCGTACTAGCGGGAGCGGCAGATACGCAGTATTTT	CASGLDYSPVLAGAADTQYF
TRBV6-4	TRBD2	TRBJ2-3	few	16	TGTGCCAGCAGTCTAGCGGGGGGAGTCGGCACAGATACGCAGTATTTT	CASSLAGGVGTDTQYF
TRBV19	.	TRBJ2-2	.	14	TGTGCCAGTAGTGAGGTAGCGGCAAACGGGGAGCTGTTTTTT	CASSEVAANGELFF
TRBV10-2	.	TRBJ2-5	.	14	TGCGCCAGCAGTGAGTCGGTAACACAAGAGACCCAGTACTTC	CASSESVTQETQYF
TRBV10-3	TRBD2	TRBJ2-5	.	17	TGTGCCATCAGTGAGTCTCCCCTAGCGGGGGGCCAAGAGACCCAGTACTTC	CAISESPLAGGQETQYF
TRBV19	TRBD2	TRBJ2-5	.	16	TGTGCCAGTAGTCTCCCGGGACTAGCGGGAGTAGAGACCCAGTACTTC	CASSLPGLAGVETQYF
TRBV29-1	TRBD2	TRBJ2-1	.	16	TGCAGCGTTGCGGGGGGTCAGAGGGATACCTACAATGAGCAGTTCTTC	CSVAGGQRDTYNEQFF
TRBV27	TRBD1	TRBJ1-1	.	15	TGTGCCAGCAGTTCCTGGACAGGGGGAAACACTGAAGCTTTCTTT	CASSSWTGGNTEAFF
TRBV18	.	TRBJ2-1	.	15	TGTGCCAGCTCAGGGCAAATCAGCTCCTACAATGAGCAGTTCTTC	CASSGQISSYNEQFF